The T cell receptor (beta chain) under discussion was sequenced for a study of blood T cells in healthy people across ages. The CDR3 runs to 14 residues. V lost 6 bases to trimming and J lost 1 base, with 12 bases between them. Study-wide findings and caveats: Among long-lived donors, naive CD4+ cells were more numerous and diversity higher than in aged donors.

A sample-barcoded 5' primer and a J-beta primer mix were used in a second PCR of about 6 to 11 cycles. TCRdb used MiXCR to reprocess the 5' RACE reads, holding one entry per CDR3 protein. This sample carries 850,000 to 1,000,000 distinct CDR3 sequences, 40% to 60% of them seen once, and the ten largest clones take over 10%. Only a few counts were recorded for this clonotype. Its specificity is unknown. Samples had at least 6.5 million PBMCs isolated from them. This TCR came from a man aged 30-40 years in good health. Sequences were obtained from blood. The gene calls are TRBV12-3 or TRBV12-4 and TRBJ2-5; no clear D. The chain's CDR3 is CASRQGSVQETQYF. The CDR3 DNA follows: TGTGCCAGCAGGCAAGGGTCCGTCCAAGAGACCCAGTACTTC.